The 30 T cell receptor beta chains below were found in one sample sequenced in a study of CD8+CD57+ T cells in acquired aplastic anemia. Patients chosen for sequencing had shown CD8+CD57+ cell expansion by flow cytometry. For CDR3 and TCR beta VDJ profiling, genomic DNA was the template used. TCRdb redid the calling of the reads with MiXCR, one entry per CDR3 protein. This table has about 160,000 distinct CDR3 sequences, under 55% appearing once. The sample consisted of sorted CD4+, CD8+, or CD8+CD57+ T cells (not recorded which) from PBMCs. Receptors were obtained from a human donor with aplastic anemia.

In this sample, this clonotype turned up many times. The gene calls are TRBV5-1 and TRBJ2-7; the D gene is possibly TRBD2 (6 bases). CDR3 size: 14 residues. V lost 0 bases and J lost 6, with 13 bases in between. The germline CDR1 and CDR2 sequences are SGHRS and YFSETQ. The CDR3 region is CASSLGSSVSEQYF. CDR3 in DNA: TGCGCCAGCAGCTTGGGTTCTAGCGTTAGCGAGCAGTACTTC.

V usage is TRBV19 and J usage is TRBJ2-5, with no clear D. Germline values: CDR1 LNHDA, CDR2 SQIVND (reference sequence). V lost 9 bases and J lost 5, with 13 bases in between. CDR3 length equals 12 residues. The CDR3: CASRQAGETQYF. The CDR3 nucleotides are TGTGCCAGCCGACAAGCCGGGGAGACCCAGTACTTC.

The rearrangement joins TRBV10-3 to TRBJ2-5, with D tentatively TRBD1 or TRBD2 (5 bases each). This CDR3 is built from 13 residues. Trimming removed 6 bases from V and 5 bases from J, with 13 bases in between. The germline V gene has CDR1 ENHRY and CDR2 SYGVKD. The CDR3, as DNA: TGTGCCATCAGGGGGCAGGGAGACGAGACCCAGTACTTC. Encoded protein: CAIRGQGDETQYF.

This clonotype was picked up a small number of times. Its ends do not fully match the called genes, so a read error is possible. This chain joins TRBV19 and TRBJ1-5; D uncertain. Germline-derived CDR1 and CDR2 are LNHDA and SQIVND (reference sequence). There are 15 residues in the CDR3. CDR3: CAGSYGREGIQPQHF. Written as DNA, the CDR3 is TGTGCCGGTAGCTACGGTCGGGAAGGCATTCAGCCCCAGCATTTT.

In this sample, this clonotype turned up many times. The rearrangement links TRBV20-1 to TRBJ2-3; perhaps TRBD2 as D (6 bases). Trimming took 1 base from V and 2 from J, leaving 10 bases between them. The CDR3 loop spans 14 amino acids. Looked up from germline, CDR1 is DFQATT and CDR2 is SNEGSKA (reference sequence). CDR3 coding DNA: TGCAGTGCTAGAGTTGCGGGGAACACAGATACGCAGTATTTT. Its translation is CSARVAGNTDTQYF.

This sequence joins TRBV7-8 and TRBJ2-3; D may match TRBD1 or TRBD2 (6 bases each). This CDR3 has 14 amino acids. The ends were cut back, 3 bases at V and 3 bases at J, with 10 bases in the middle. CDR1 and CDR2 (germline): SGHVS, FQNEAQ. This CDR3 is CASSFWRGTDTQYF. CDR3 nucleotides: TGTGCCAGCAGCTTTTGGAGGGGGACAGATACGCAGTATTTT.

Many counts were recorded for this clonotype. This chain uses TRBV10-3 with TRBJ2-1; 11 bases map to TRBD2. This CDR3 is built from 16 residues. Germline loops: CDR1 ENHRY, CDR2 SYGVKD. V dropped 10 bases and J dropped 7; count of bases not matched to a gene: 15. CDR3 loop: CATSPTSGSGRNEQFF. CDR3 DNA sequence: TGTGCCACCTCGCCTACTAGCGGGAGCGGGAGGAATGAGCAGTTCTTC.

The J gene is TRBJ1-6, the V gene TRBV20-1, with D possibly matching TRBD1 (5 bases). V lost 2 bases and J lost 8, with 22 bases in between. The CDR3 runs to 17 residues. Looked up from germline, CDR1 is DFQATT and CDR2 is SNEGSKA (reference sequence). The CDR3 sequence: CSARRDLTGILDSPLHF. The CDR3 nucleotides are TGCAGTGCTAGAAGGGACTTAACAGGAATACTGGATTCACCCCTCCACTTT.

This clonotype has a count of ten or more. The chain links TRBV15 to TRBJ1-1; no clear D. Germline lookup yields CDR1 LNHNV and CDR2 YYDKDF (reference sequence). The V and J ends lost 2 bases and 3 bases respectively, with 4 bases between them. The CDR3 runs to 12 residues. CDR3 DNA: TGTGCCACCAGCAGAAGTGACACTGAAGCTTTCTTT. It encodes CATSRSDTEAFF.

This chain joins TRBV20-1 and TRBJ1-1; 7 nucleotides align to TRBD1. V lost 3 bases, J lost 1 base, and 5 bases stayed unmatched. Germline V gives CDR1 DFQATT, CDR2 SNEGSKA (reference sequence). The CDR3 consists of 14 residues. For the CDR3, the DNA is TGCAGTGCTAGTTGGGACAGAAGGAACACTGAAGCTTTCTTT. It is translated as CSASWDRRNTEAFF.

This clonotype was seen at least ten times. This rearrangement joins TRBV20-1 to TRBJ2-2; 14 bases map to TRBD2. Trimming took 1 base from V and 6 from J; bases not matched to a gene: 10. This CDR3 comprises 18 residues. The germline V gene encodes CDR1 DFQATT and CDR2 SNEGSKA (reference sequence). The CDR3 loop is CSARGRLAGGVDAGELFF. In DNA, the CDR3 is TGCAGTGCTAGAGGCCGACTAGCGGGAGGGGTCGATGCCGGGGAGCTGTTTTTT.

V and J are TRBV7-6 and TRBJ2-5, with 10 bases matching TRBD2. Germline CDR1 reads SGHVS; CDR2 reads FNYEAQ. After removal of 0 bases from V and 5 bases from J, the junction contained 6 bases not matched to a gene. This CDR3 has 16 residues. The CDR3 sequence: CASSLASGGAWETQYF. The CDR3 DNA reads TGTGCCAGCAGCTTAGCGAGCGGGGGGGCCTGGGAGACCCAGTACTTC.

The DNA of the CDR3 is TGTGCCAGCAGCTTAGGAGACAGGACTTACTACGAGCAGTACTTC. Translation gives CASSLGDRTYYEQYF. The V call is TRBV7-9, the J call TRBJ2-7, with D perhaps matching TRBD1 (6 bases). This CDR3 has 15 residues. V was pared by 1 base and J by 3 bases, with 13 bases between. The germline CDR1 and CDR2 sequences are SEHNR and FQNEAQ (reference sequence). Using reference TRBV7-9 and TRBJ2-7 for the parts outside the CDR3, the full variable domain is DTGVSQNPRHKITKRGQNVTFRCDPISEHNRLYWYRQTLGQGPEFLTYFQNEAQLEKSRLLSDRFSAERPKGSFSTLEIQRTEQGDSAMYLCASSLGDRTYYEQYFGPGTRLTVT.

Many counts were recorded for this clonotype. The genes are TRBV9 and TRBJ1-5; D remains ambiguous. V was cut by 0 bases and J by 5 bases, with 6 bases left in between. Germline values: CDR1 SGDLS, CDR2 YYNGEE. This CDR3 region has 13 residues. The CDR3 sequence is CASSVGRDQPQHF. The CDR3 bases are TGTGCCAGCAGCGTAGGTAGGGATCAGCCCCAGCATTTT.

The chain is built from TRBV7-8 and TRBJ2-7; 9 bases line up with TRBD1. V dropped 5 bases and J dropped 2; count of bases not matched to a gene: 16. CDR3 length: 18 residues. The germline gives CDR1 SGHVS, CDR2 FQNEAQ. CDR3 sequence reads: CASSEERPVGTGTYEQYF. The CDR3 nucleotides read TGTGCCAGCAGCGAAGAACGGCCGGTTGGGACAGGGACCTACGAGCAGTACTTC.

The CDR3 sequence is CASSQSGGRYEQYF. The DNA of the CDR3 is TGTGCCAGCAGTCAGAGCGGGGGTCGCTACGAGCAGTACTTC. This chain connects TRBV7-2 to TRBJ2-7, with 8 bases fitting TRBD2. The ends lost 6 bases at V and 3 bases at J; junction bases unmatched: 7. The germline CDR1 and CDR2 sequences are SGHTA and FQGNSA. The CDR3 extends over 14 amino acids.

This clonotype was seen repeatedly, ten times or more. The CDR3 region has the DNA TGCGCCAGTCGGCGGGACACCTATAGCAATCAGCCCCAGCATTTT. Amino acid sequence: CASRRDTYSNQPQHF. V gene TRBV10-1 combines with J gene TRBJ1-5; possibly TRBD1 for D (6 bases). The germline V gene encodes CDR1 WNHNN and CDR2 SYGVQD (reference sequence). The CDR3 covers 15 residues. V was trimmed by 9 bases and J by 0 bases, leaving 15 bases between them.

With respect to this clonotype: This clone may be a read error of a much larger clone one base away. Likely a read error: the CDR3 ends without its conserved phenylalanine or tryptophan. The chain uses TRBV7-2 and TRBJ1-1; D is unresolved. CDR1 is SGHTA and CDR2 is FQGNSA in the germline V gene. The CDR3 covers 14 residues. The V gene lost 1 base and the J gene lost 1 base, with 7 bases spanning the gap. CDR3 bases: TGTGCCAGCAGCTTAGTGGGGTCGAACACTGAAGCTTTCCTT. Protein sequence: CASSLVGSNTEAFL.

The V gene is TRBV20-1, the J gene TRBJ1-4; D ambiguous. Germline CDR1 reads DFQATT; CDR2 reads SNEGSKA (reference sequence). V lost 2 bases to trimming and J lost 0 bases, with 16 bases between them. The CDR3 runs 17 residues. CDR3: CSARRTEGVTTNEKLFF. The CDR3 DNA sequence: TGCAGTGCTAGAAGAACGGAGGGCGTCACAACTAATGAAAAACTGTTTTTT.

The rearrangement uses TRBV4-2 and TRBJ2-5; D gene unclear. Trimming pared 5 bases from V and 5 bases from J, leaving 9 bases between. The CDR3 spans 12 residues. Germline-derived CDR1 and CDR2 are LGHNA and YNFKEQ. The CDR3 is CASSSRHETQYF. Here the CDR3 DNA reads TGTGCCAGCAGCTCTCGTCACGAGACCCAGTACTTC.

This clonotype is labeled as medium-sized. The J gene is TRBJ2-7, the V gene TRBV15; unclear D gene. The V gene's germline CDR1 is LNHNV and CDR2 YYDKDF (reference sequence). The CDR3 totals 14 residues. V shed 5 bases and J shed 5 bases, with 16 bases lying between them. The CDR3 protein is CATSGDPEGHEQYF. CDR3 coding DNA: TGTGCCACCAGCGGGGATCCCGAAGGGCACGAGCAGTACTTC.

Many counts were recorded for this clonotype. The J gene is TRBJ1-5, the V gene TRBV5-5, with TRBD1 matching over 9 bases. The V gene end was trimmed by 5 bases and the J gene end by 7 bases; junction bases not matched to a gene: 7. Per germline, CDR1 SGHKS and CDR2 YYEKEE (reference sequence). The CDR3 consists of 14 residues. CDR3 amino acids: CASRRDREGQPQHF. The CDR3 DNA is TGTGCCAGCAGACGGGACAGGGAGGGACAGCCCCAGCATTTT.

This clonotype was seen many times. The J gene is TRBJ2-1, the V gene TRBV19, with 12 positions matching TRBD2. Per the germline V gene, CDR1 is LNHDA and CDR2 is SQIVND (reference sequence). Trimming cost V 5 bases and J 2 bases; bases outside gene matches: 10. This CDR3 has 18 amino acids. The CDR3 spells CASSPASGRVLAYNEQFF. In nucleotides, the CDR3 is TGTGCCAGTAGTCCCGCTAGCGGGAGGGTTCTGGCCTACAATGAGCAGTTCTTC.

The rearrangement joins TRBV20-1 to TRBJ2-7; perhaps TRBD2 as D (6 bases). The CDR3 runs 14 residues. The germline V gene has CDR1 DFQATT and CDR2 SNEGSKA (reference sequence). V lost 6 bases and J 5 bases, leaving 20 bases between the germline ends. CDR3: CSAAGNSGAHEQYF. The CDR3 DNA follows: TGCAGTGCAGCGGGTAATAGCGGTGCGCACGAGCAGTACTTC.

This clonotype was detected many times. CDR3 sequence (DNA): TGTGCCAGCAAAGGGACAGTAACTTTGAGAGAGCAGTACTTC. It codes for CASKGTVTLREQYF. The V gene is TRBV2, the J gene TRBJ2-7; 7 nucleotides align to TRBD1. V was clipped by 7 bases and J by 7 bases; unmatched bases: 13. This CDR3 has 14 amino acids. The germline CDR1 and CDR2 sequences are SNHLY and FYNNEI.

The chain links TRBV4-1 to TRBJ1-1; perhaps TRBD1 as D (5 bases). Between the trimmed V and J ends, which lost 0 bases and 10 bases, there was a span of 12 bases. Per germline, CDR1 MGHRA and CDR2 YSYEKL. This CDR3 comprises 13 residues. Here the CDR3 reads CASSQDFWGGAFF. As DNA, the CDR3 is TGCGCCAGCAGCCAAGATTTTTGGGGGGGAGCTTTCTTT.

A few counts support this clonotype. The rearrangement links TRBV19 to TRBJ2-7, with TRBD2 matching over 8 bases. Unmatched junction bases numbered 12, after V lost 5 bases and J lost 12 bases. From germline, CDR1 is LNHDA and CDR2 SQIVND (reference sequence). The CDR3 loop spans 13 amino acids. CDR3 DNA sequence: TGTGCCAGTAGTCCCCAGTTCGGCGGGAGGCGGTACTTC. It specifies CASSPQFGGRRYF.

This clonotype has only a few counts. The chain combines TRBV5-1 with TRBJ2-2, with D hard to call. The CDR3 length is 16 residues. Germline loops: CDR1 SGHRS, CDR2 YFSETQ. Trimming left V 5 bases short and J 1 base short, with 15 bases between. The CDR3 DNA reads as TGCGCCAGCAGGCCCCTGGCCCTAGAGAACACCGGGGAGCTGTTTTTT. It specifies CASRPLALENTGELFF.

Regarding this clonotype: This may come from a read error, since a much larger clone is one base off. The V gene is TRBV6-1, the J gene TRBJ1-4, with TRBD1 matching over 9 bases. The V segment lost 8 bases and the J segment 8 bases; nucleotides outside the gene matches: 6. This CDR3 spans 13 amino acids. Germline assignment: CDR1 MNHNS and CDR2 SASEGT. CDR3 protein: CASQRTGEEKLFF. The CDR3 nucleotides read TGTGCCAGCCAGAGGACAGGGGAAGAAAAACTGTTTTTT.

The chain carries TRBV7-2 and TRBJ1-5, with TRBD1 matching over 7 bases. V shed 0 bases, J shed 1 base, and the junction held 6 bases outside the gene matches. This CDR3 is 17 amino acids long. CDR1 is SGHTA and CDR2 is FQGNSA in the germline V gene. In DNA form, the CDR3 reads TGTGCCAGCAGCTTAGCGCCCAGGGGGGCAAGCAATCAGCCCCAGCATTTT. Translated, it gives CASSLAPRGASNQPQHF.